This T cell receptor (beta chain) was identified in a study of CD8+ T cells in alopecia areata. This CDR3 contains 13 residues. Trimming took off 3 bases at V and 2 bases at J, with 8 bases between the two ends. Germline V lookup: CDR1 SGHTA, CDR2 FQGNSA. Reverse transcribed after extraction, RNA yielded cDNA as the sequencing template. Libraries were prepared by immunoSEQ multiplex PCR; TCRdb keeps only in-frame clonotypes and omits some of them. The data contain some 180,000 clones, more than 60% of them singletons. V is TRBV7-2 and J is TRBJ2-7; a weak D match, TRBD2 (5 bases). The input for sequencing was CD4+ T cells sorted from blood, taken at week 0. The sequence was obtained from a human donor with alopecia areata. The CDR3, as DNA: TGTGCCAGCAGCTTGCACGGGACCTACGAGCAGTACTTC. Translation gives CASSLHGTYEQYF. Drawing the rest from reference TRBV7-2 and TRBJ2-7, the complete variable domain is GAGVSQSPSNKVTEKGKDVELRCDPISGHTALYWYRQSLGQGLEFLIYFQGNSAPDKSGLPSDRFSAERTGGSVSTLTIQRTQQEDSAVYLCASSLHGTYEQYFGPGTRLTVT.